Below, 18 T cell receptor beta chains from the same sample are listed, as sequenced in a study of post-analysis software for immune sequencing data. The study, taken as a whole, reports: The study found TRBV5-6, TRBV5-1 and TRBV20-1 among five TRBV segments more frequent in patients than controls.

The TCR beta cDNA libraries contained unique molecular identifiers. TCRdb redid the calling of the PCR reads with MiXCR, one entry per CDR3 protein. The sample contains about 200,000 distinct CDR3 sequences, 29% of which appear only once. These receptors have no known antigen. The specimen was blood. The receptors derive from a girl under 18 with multiple sclerosis.

This clonotype was detected many times. At one boundary the junction diverges from the germline segment, which might be a read error. The chain is built from TRBV12-3 or TRBV12-4 and TRBJ1-1; 9 nucleotides match TRBD1. The length of the CDR3 is 14 residues. In DNA, the CDR3 is TGCGCCAGCAGCCGGACAGGGGCGAACACTGAAGCTTTCTTT. Its translation: CASSRTGANTEAFF.

This clonotype came up once. A much larger clone is a single base away; this may be a read error. CDR3 sequence reads: CASSFSQGGNSPPHF. Here the CDR3 DNA reads TGTGCCAGCAGTTTCTCACAGGGTGGAAATTCACCCCCCCACTTT. This chain links TRBV6-6 with TRBJ1-6; TRBD1 might be the D (6 bases). CDR1 MNHNY and CDR2 SVGAGI come from the germline V gene (reference sequence). The CDR3 is 15 residues long.

The V call is TRBV5-6, the J call TRBJ2-7, with no clear D. Trimming removed 4 bases from V and 5 bases from J, with 10 bases in between. CDR3 length equals 12 residues. Per germline, CDR1 SGHDT and CDR2 YYEEEE. For the CDR3, the DNA is TGTGCCAGCAGCCAAGATATCAACGAGCAGTACTTC. Protein product: CASSQDINEQYF.

This clonotype was counted at least ten times. The chain uses TRBV2 and TRBJ2-3, with 7 bases matching TRBD2. The V gene end was trimmed by 4 bases and the J gene end by 0 bases; junction bases not matched to a gene: 1. This CDR3 has 14 amino acids. Germline lookup yields CDR1 SNHLY and CDR2 FYNNEI. CDR3: CASSGGGSTDTQYF. The CDR3 DNA is TGTGCCAGCAGTGGCGGGGGAAGCACAGATACGCAGTATTTT.

This clonotype came up many times. This chain links TRBV5-1 with TRBJ1-1; 8 bases are shared with TRBD1. V lost 3 bases and J lost 4; bases outside the gene matches: 8. Germline loops: CDR1 SGHRS, CDR2 YFSETQ. The CDR3 runs 15 residues. CDR3 DNA sequence: TGCGCCAGCAGCTCTCTGGACAGGGCGAGCACTGAAGCTTTCTTT. Its protein is CASSSLDRASTEAFF.

With regard to this clonotype: This may be a read error: a much more frequent sequence differs by one nucleotide. CDR3 sequence: CASSYSGGVYNEQYF. For the CDR3, the DNA is TGTGCCAGCAGCTATAGCGGGGGGGTTTACAATGAGCAGTACTTC. The gene calls are TRBV27 and TRBJ2-1; 11 nucleotides agree with TRBD2. The J call may be faulty, since TRBJ2-7 better matches the DNA end. CDR3 length equals 15 residues. Germline CDR1 reads MNHEY; CDR2 reads SMNVEV (reference sequence).

This clonotype was detected ten times or more. V is TRBV5-1 and J is TRBJ2-5; D not resolved. CDR1 and CDR2 from the germline V gene are SGHRS and YFSETQ. The V and J ends lost 2 bases and 1 base respectively, with 0 bases between them. The CDR3 length is 11 residues. Here the CDR3 DNA reads TGCGCCAGCAGCTTCCAAGAGACCCAGTACTTC. Its translation: CASSFQETQYF.

This clonotype was observed a handful of times. This rearrangement joins TRBV5-1 to TRBJ2-2, with 8 bases aligning to TRBD1. The V segment lost 2 bases and the J segment 6 bases; nucleotides outside the gene matches: 0. The germline V gene has CDR1 SGHRS and CDR2 YFSETQ. This CDR3 region has 13 residues. The CDR3 nucleotides read TGCGCCAGCAGCTTACAGGGGGCCGGGGAGCTGTTTTTT. Translated: CASSLQGAGELFF.

This clonotype has more than one count but fewer than ten. This rearrangement joins TRBV5-1 to TRBJ2-5; D perhaps matches TRBD2 (5 bases). The CDR3 is 14 residues long. V gave up 3 bases and J gave up 2 bases, with 11 bases separating them. Germline V gene lookup returns CDR1 SGHRS and CDR2 YFSETQ. This CDR3 is CASSSDREQETQYF. Written as DNA, the CDR3 is TGCGCCAGCAGCTCGGACCGGGAACAAGAGACCCAGTACTTC.

This clonotype was detected a few times. The chain has TRBV5-8 and TRBJ1-3; D is uncertain. The germline V and J ends were trimmed by 4 bases and 0 bases, with 11 bases remaining between them. The CDR3 is 15 residues long. The germline CDR1 and CDR2 sequences are SGHTS and YDEGEE. This CDR3 is CASSQPPSSGNTIYF. CDR3 nucleotide sequence: TGTGCCAGCAGCCAACCACCGTCCTCTGGAAACACCATATATTTT.

This clonotype has more than one count but fewer than ten. V and J are TRBV5-1 and TRBJ2-3, with D hard to call. Germline CDR1 and CDR2: SGHRS and YFSETQ. The ends were cut back, 4 bases at V and 2 bases at J, with 11 bases in the middle. The CDR3 extends over 14 amino acids. The CDR3 nucleotides are TGCGCCAGCAGCCGTCTGCGGAACACAGATACGCAGTATTTT. Residues: CASSRLRNTDTQYF. Supplemented by reference TRBV5-1 and TRBJ2-3, the full variable domain reads KAGVTQTPRYLIKTRGQQVTLSCSPISGHRSVSWYQQTPGQGLQFLFEYFSETQRNKGNFPGRFSGRQFSNSRSEMNVSTLELGDSALYLCASSRLRNTDTQYFGPGTRLTVL.

This clonotype was recorded many times. The gene calls are TRBV28 and TRBJ2-1, with 7 bases that match TRBD1. The germline gives CDR1 MDHEN, CDR2 SYDVKM. Trimming cost V 1 base and J 4 bases; bases outside gene matches: 13. This CDR3 has 18 amino acids. The CDR3, as DNA: TGTGCCAGCAGTTTATCCCAGGGGGTAACGCGCGAGTACAATGAGCAGTTCTTC. Translating it yields CASSLSQGVTREYNEQFF.

This clonotype was seen at least ten times. This chain joins TRBV5-1 and TRBJ2-5; D is undetermined. V lost 3 bases and J lost 1, with 1 base in between. The CDR3 runs to 11 residues. Germline V gene sequence: CDR1 SGHRS, CDR2 YFSETQ. CDR3 sequence reads: CASSSQETQYF. The CDR3 DNA sequence: TGCGCCAGCAGCTCCCAAGAGACCCAGTACTTC.

A note on this clonotype: Since a much larger clone is just one base distant, this may be a read error. The chain employs TRBV29-1 and TRBJ2-4; a possible D gene is TRBD1 (5 bases). V was shortened by 7 bases and J by 7 bases, with 17 bases between the two germline ends. This CDR3 is 13 amino acids long. The germline V gene encodes CDR1 SQVTM and CDR2 ANQGSEA. CDR3 coding DNA: TGCAGCGCCCCCGAACAGGTGAAGAACATTCAGTACTTC. Amino acids: CSAPEQVKNIQYF. The complete variable domain, with remaining parts taken from reference TRBV29-1 and TRBJ2-4, reads SAVISQKPSRDICQRGTSLTIQCQVDSQVTMMFWYRQQPGQSLTLIATANQGSEATYESGFVIDKFPISRPNLTFSTLTVSNMSPEDSSIYLCSAPEQVKNIQYFGAGTRLSVL.

This clonotype occurred a few times. The rearrangement uses TRBV12-3 or TRBV12-4 and TRBJ1-1; D ambiguous. The V gene lost 5 bases and the J gene lost 4 bases, with 11 bases spanning the gap. The CDR3 totals 13 residues. The chain's CDR3 is CASSPPIGTEAFF. The CDR3 DNA reads TGTGCCAGCAGTCCGCCGATTGGCACTGAAGCTTTCTTT.

The CDR3 DNA reads TGCGCCAGCAGCTTCCAGGGGATGAACACTGAAGCTTTCTTT. It codes for CASSFQGMNTEAFF. This chain uses TRBV5-1 with TRBJ1-1; D may be TRBD1 (6 bases). This CDR3 is 14 amino acids long. The germline V gene has CDR1 SGHRS and CDR2 YFSETQ. Between the trimmed V and J ends, which lost 2 bases and 0 bases, there was a span of 8 bases.

V gene TRBV28 combines with J gene TRBJ2-3; no clear D. The CDR3 sequence is 13 residues long. Germline V gene lookup returns CDR1 MDHEN and CDR2 SYDVKM. Trimming removed 7 bases at V and 2 bases at J, with 10 bases between. The CDR3 region has the DNA TGTGCCAGCACCCTGTTAAACACAGATACGCAGTATTTT. This translates into CASTLLNTDTQYF. Drawing the rest from reference TRBV28 and TRBJ2-3, the complete variable domain is DVKVTQSSRYLVKRTGEKVFLECVQDMDHENMFWYRQDPGLGLRLIYFSYDVKMKEKGDIPEGYSVSREKKERFSLILESASTNQTSMYLCASTLLNTDTQYFGPGTRLTVL.

A note on this clonotype: Possible read error: a much larger clone is one base away. The chain recombines TRBV6-1 with TRBJ2-1; TRBD2 might be the D (5 bases). There are 13 residues in the CDR3. Trimming removed 6 bases from V and 12 bases from J, with 18 bases in between. The V gene's germline CDR1 is MNHNS and CDR2 SASEGT. In DNA form, the CDR3 reads TGTGCCAGCAGGGGCCTTTGGGGAGTGGTGCAGTTCTTC. Protein: CASRGLWGVVQFF.